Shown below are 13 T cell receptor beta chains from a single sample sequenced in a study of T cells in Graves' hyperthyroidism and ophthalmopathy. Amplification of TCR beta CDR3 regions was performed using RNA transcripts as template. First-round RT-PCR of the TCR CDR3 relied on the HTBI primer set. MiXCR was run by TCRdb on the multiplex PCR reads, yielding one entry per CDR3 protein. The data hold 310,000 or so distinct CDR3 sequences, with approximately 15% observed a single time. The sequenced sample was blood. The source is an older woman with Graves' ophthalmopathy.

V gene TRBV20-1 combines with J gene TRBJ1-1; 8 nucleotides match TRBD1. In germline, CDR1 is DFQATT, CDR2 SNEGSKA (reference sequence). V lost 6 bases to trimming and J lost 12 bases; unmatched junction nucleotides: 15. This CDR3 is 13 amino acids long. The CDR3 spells CSATNNPGQVSFF. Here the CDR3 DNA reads TGCAGTGCCACGAATAATCCGGGACAGGTATCTTTCTTT.

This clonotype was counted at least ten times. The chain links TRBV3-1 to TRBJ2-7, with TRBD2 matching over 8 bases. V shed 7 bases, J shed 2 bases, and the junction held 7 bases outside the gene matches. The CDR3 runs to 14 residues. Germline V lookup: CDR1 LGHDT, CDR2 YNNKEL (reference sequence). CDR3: CASTTSGLAYEQYF. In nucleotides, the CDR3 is TGTGCCAGCACCACTAGCGGCCTAGCCTACGAGCAGTACTTC.

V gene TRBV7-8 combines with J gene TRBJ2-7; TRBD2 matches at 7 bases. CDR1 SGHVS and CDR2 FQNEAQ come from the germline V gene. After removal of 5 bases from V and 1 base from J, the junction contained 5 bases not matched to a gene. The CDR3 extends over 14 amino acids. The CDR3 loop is CASSDPSGSYEQYF. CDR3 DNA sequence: TGTGCCAGCAGCGACCCTAGCGGTTCCTACGAGCAGTACTTC.

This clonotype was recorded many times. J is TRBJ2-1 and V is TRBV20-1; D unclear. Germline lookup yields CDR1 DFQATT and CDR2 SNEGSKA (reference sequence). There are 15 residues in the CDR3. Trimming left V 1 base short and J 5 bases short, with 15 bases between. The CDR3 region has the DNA TGCAGTGCTAGAGGTTGGGCTAGTACCGACAATGAGCAGTTCTTC. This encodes CSARGWASTDNEQFF.

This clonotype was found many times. CDR3 DNA: TGTGCCAGCAGCCCGGGGACAGGAGCAGAGAATGAGCAGTTCTTC. Amino acids: CASSPGTGAENEQFF. This chain uses TRBV7-2 with TRBJ2-1; TRBD1 matches at 8 bases. The CDR3 sequence is 15 residues long. V lost 5 bases, J lost 7 bases, and 10 bases stayed unmatched. In germline, CDR1 is SGHTA, CDR2 FQGNSA.

CDR3 protein: CASRSGAAGSYNEQFF. The CDR3 DNA reads as TGTGCCAGCAGGTCCGGGGCAGCGGGGTCCTACAATGAGCAGTTCTTC. The V call is TRBV10-3, the J call TRBJ2-1; TRBD2 aligns across 7 bases. The CDR3 spans 16 residues. In germline, CDR1 is ENHRY, CDR2 SYGVKD. The V gene end was trimmed by 10 bases and the J gene end by 1 base; junction bases not matched to a gene: 13.

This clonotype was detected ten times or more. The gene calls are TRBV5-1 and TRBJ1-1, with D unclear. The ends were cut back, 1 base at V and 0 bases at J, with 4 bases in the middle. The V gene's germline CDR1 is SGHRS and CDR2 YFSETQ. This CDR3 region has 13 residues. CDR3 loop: CASSLWVNTEAFF. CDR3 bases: TGCGCCAGCAGCTTGTGGGTGAACACTGAAGCTTTCTTT.

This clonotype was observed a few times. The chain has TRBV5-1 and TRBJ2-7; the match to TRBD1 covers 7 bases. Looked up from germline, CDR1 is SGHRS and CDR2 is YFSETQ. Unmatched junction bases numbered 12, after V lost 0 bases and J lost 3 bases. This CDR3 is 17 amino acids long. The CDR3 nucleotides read TGCGCCAGCAGCTTGGAAAAGGGGGCCGGAATATTCTACGAGCAGTACTTC. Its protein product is CASSLEKGAGIFYEQYF.

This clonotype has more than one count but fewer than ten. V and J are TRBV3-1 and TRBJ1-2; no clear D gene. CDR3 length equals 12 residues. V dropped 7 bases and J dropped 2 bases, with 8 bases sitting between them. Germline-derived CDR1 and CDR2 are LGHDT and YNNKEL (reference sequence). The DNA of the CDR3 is TGTGCCAGCACCGACGGGAACTATGGCTACACCTTC. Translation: CASTDGNYGYTF.

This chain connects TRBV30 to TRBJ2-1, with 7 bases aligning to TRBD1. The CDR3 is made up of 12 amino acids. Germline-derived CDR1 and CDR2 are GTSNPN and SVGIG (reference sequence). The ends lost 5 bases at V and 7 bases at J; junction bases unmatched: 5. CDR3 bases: TGTGCCTGGGTGGGACAGTCTAATGAGCAGTTCTTC. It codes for CAWVGQSNEQFF.

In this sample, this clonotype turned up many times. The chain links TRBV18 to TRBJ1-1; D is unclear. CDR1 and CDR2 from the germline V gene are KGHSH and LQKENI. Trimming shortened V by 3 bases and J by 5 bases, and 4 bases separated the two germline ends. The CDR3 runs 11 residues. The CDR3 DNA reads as TGTGCCAGCTCACCGGGGACTGAAGCTTTCTTT. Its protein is CASSPGTEAFF.

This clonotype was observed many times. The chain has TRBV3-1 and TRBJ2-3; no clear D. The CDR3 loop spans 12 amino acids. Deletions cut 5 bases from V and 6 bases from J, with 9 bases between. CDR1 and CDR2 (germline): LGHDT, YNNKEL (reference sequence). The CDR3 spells CASSAVADTQYF. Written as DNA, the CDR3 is TGTGCCAGCAGCGCCGTTGCGGATACGCAGTATTTT.

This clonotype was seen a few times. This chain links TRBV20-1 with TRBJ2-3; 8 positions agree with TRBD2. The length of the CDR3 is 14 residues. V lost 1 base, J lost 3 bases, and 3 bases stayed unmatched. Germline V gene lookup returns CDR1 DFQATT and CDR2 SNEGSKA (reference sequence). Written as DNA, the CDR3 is TGCAGTGCTAGAGTCGCTAGCGGGACAGATACGCAGTATTTT. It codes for CSARVASGTDTQYF.